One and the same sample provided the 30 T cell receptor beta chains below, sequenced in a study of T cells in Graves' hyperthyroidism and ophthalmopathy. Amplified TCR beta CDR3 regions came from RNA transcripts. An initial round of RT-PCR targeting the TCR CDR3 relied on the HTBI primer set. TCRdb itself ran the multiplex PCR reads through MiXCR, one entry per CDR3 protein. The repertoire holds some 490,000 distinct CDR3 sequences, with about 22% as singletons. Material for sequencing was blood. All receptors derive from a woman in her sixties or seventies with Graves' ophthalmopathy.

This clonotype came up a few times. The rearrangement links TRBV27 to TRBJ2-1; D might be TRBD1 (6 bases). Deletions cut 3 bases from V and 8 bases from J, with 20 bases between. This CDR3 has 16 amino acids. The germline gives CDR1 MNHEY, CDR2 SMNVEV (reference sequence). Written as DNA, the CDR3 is TGTGCCAGCAGTTTGGGGGCGGGTCGGTTTCTCGATGAGCAGTTCTTC. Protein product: CASSLGAGRFLDEQFF.

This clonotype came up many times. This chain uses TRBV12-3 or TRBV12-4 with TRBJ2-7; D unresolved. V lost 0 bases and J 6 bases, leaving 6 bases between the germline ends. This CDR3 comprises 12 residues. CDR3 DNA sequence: TGTGCCAGCAGTTTAGCGAACATCGAGCAGTACTTC. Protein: CASSLANIEQYF.

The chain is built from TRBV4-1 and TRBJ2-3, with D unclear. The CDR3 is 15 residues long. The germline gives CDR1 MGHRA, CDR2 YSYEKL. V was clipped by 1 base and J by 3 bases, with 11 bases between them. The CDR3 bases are TGCGCCAGCAGCCAAGGAGGCCAACTAACAGATACGCAGTATTTT. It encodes CASSQGGQLTDTQYF.

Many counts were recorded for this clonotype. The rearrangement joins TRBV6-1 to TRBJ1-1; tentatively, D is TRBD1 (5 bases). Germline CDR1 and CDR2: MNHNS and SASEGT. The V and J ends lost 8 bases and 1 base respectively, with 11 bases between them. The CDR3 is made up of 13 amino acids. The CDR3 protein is CASSFGANTEAFF. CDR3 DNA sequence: TGTGCCAGCTCCTTTGGGGCGAACACTGAAGCTTTCTTT.

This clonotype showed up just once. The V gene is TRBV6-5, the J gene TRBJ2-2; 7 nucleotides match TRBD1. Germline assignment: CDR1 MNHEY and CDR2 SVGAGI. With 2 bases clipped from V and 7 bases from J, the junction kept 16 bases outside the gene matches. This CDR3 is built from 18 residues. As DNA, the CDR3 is TGTGCCAGCAGTTACCATTTCAACCCGGGACAGAGTGTCGGGGAGCTGTTTTTT. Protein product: CASSYHFNPGQSVGELFF.

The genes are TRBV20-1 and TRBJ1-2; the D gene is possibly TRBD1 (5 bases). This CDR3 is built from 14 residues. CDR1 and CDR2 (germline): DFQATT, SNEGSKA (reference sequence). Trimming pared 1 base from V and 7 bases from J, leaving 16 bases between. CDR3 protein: CSARVGHSRSGYTF. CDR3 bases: TGCAGTGCTAGAGTAGGACACTCGCGGAGTGGCTACACCTTC.

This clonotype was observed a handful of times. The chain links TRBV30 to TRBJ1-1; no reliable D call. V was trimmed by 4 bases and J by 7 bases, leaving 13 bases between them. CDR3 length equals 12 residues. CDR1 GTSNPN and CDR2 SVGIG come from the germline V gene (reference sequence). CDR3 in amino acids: CAWIDPPGEAFF. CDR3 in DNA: TGTGCCTGGATCGACCCCCCGGGTGAAGCTTTCTTT.

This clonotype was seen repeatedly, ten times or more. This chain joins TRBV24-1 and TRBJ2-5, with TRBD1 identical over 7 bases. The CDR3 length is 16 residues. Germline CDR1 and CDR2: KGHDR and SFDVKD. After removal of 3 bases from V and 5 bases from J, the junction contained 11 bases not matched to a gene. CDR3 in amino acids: CATSDGQVTRVETQYF. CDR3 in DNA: TGTGCCACCAGTGATGGACAGGTCACGAGGGTGGAGACCCAGTACTTC.

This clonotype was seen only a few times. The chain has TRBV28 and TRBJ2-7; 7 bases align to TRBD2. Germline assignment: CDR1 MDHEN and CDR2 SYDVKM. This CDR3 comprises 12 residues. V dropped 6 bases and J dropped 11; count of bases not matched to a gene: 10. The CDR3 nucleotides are TGTGCCAGCAGACGGGGGGTTTGGGAGGAGTACTTC. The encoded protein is CASRRGVWEEYF. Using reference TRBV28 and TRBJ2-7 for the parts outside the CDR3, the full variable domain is DVKVTQSSRYLVKRTGEKVFLECVQDMDHENMFWYRQDPGLGLRLIYFSYDVKMKEKGDIPEGYSVSREKKERFSLILESASTNQTSMYLCASRRGVWEEYFGPGTRLTVT.

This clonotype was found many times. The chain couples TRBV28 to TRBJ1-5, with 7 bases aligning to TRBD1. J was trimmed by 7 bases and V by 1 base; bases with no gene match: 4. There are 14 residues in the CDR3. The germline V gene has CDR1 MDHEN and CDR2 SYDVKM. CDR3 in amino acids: CASSLSAGGQPQHF. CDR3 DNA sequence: TGTGCCAGCAGTTTATCGGCAGGGGGACAGCCCCAGCATTTT.

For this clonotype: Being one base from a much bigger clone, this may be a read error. CDR3 in DNA: TGTGCCAGCACTAAAGCCGGGACAGGGGGCTCTGGCTACACCTTC. Encoded protein: CASTKAGTGGSGYTF. The gene calls are TRBV7-9 and TRBJ1-2, with 12 bases that match TRBD1. The CDR3 contains 15 residues. Trimming cost V 7 bases and J 7 bases; bases outside gene matches: 10. CDR1 SEHNR and CDR2 FQNEAQ come from the germline V gene (reference sequence).

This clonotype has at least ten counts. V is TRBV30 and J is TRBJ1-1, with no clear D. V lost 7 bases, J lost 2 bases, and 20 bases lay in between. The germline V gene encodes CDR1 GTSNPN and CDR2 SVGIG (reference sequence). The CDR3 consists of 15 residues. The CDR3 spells CAFRLARPSNTEAFF. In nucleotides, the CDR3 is TGTGCCTTTCGCCTAGCACGCCCATCAAACACTGAAGCTTTCTTT.

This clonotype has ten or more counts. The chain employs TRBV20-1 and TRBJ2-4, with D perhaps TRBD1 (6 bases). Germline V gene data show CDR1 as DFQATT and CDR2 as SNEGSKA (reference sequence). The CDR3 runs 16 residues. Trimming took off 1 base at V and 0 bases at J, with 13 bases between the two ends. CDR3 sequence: CSARATGTLAKNIQYF. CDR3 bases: TGCAGTGCTAGAGCTACAGGGACCCTAGCCAAAAACATTCAGTACTTC.

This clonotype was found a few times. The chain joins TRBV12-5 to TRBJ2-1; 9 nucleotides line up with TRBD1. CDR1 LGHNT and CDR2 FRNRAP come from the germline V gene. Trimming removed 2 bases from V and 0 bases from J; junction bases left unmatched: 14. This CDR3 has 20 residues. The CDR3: CASGLFRDRDYLSSYNEQFF. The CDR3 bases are TGTGCTAGTGGTTTGTTCCGGGACAGGGACTATCTGAGCTCCTACAATGAGCAGTTCTTC.

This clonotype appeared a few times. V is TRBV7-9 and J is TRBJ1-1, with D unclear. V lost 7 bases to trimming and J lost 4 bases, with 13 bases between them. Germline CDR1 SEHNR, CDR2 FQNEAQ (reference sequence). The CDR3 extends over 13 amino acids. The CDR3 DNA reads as TGTGCCAGCATCGACCGAAGTCCCACTGAAGCTTTCTTT. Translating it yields CASIDRSPTEAFF.

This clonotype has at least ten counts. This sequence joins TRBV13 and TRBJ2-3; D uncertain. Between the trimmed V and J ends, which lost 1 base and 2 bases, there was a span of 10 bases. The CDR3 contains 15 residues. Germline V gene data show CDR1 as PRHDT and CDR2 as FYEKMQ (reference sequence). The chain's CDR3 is CASSLAGLTTDTQYF. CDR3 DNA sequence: TGTGCCAGCAGCTTAGCGGGCCTTACCACAGATACGCAGTATTTT. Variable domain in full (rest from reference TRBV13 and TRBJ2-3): AAGVIQSPRHLIKEKRETATLKCYPIPRHDTVYWYQQGPGQDPQFLISFYEKMQSDKGSIPDRFSAQQFSDYHSELNMSSLELGDSALYFCASSLAGLTTDTQYFGPGTRLTVL.

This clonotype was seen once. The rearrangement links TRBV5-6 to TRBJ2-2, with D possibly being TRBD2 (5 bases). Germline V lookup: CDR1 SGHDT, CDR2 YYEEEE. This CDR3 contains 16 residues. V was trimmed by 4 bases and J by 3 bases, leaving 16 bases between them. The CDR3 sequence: CASSRTGNVDTGELFF. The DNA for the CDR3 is TGTGCCAGCAGCAGGACGGGGAACGTCGACACCGGGGAGCTGTTTTTT. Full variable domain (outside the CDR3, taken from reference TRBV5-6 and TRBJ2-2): DAGVTQSPTHLIKTRGQQVTLRCSPKSGHDTVSWYQQALGQGPQFIFQYYEEEERQRGNFPDRFSGHQFPNYSSELNVNALLLGDSALYLCASSRTGNVDTGELFFGEGSRLTVL.

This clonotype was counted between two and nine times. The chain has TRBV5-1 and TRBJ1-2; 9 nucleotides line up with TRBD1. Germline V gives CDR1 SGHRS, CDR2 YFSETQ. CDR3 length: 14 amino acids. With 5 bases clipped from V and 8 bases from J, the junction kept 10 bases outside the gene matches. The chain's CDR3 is CASRGQGGGEGYTF. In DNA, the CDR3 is TGCGCCAGCAGGGGACAGGGTGGCGGAGAGGGCTACACCTTC.

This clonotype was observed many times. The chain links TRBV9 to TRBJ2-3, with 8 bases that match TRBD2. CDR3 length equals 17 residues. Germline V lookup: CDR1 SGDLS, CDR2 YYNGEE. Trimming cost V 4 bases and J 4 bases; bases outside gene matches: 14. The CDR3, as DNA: TGTGCCAGCAGCTCCCCCCCCGGACTAGCCGAATCAGATACGCAGTATTTT. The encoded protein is CASSSPPGLAESDTQYF.

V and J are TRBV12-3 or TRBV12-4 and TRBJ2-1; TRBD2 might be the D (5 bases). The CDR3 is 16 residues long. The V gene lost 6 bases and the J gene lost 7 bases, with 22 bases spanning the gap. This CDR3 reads CASSSLGTGIGNEQFF. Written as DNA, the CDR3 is TGTGCCAGCAGCTCCCTAGGTACGGGAATAGGGAATGAGCAGTTCTTC.

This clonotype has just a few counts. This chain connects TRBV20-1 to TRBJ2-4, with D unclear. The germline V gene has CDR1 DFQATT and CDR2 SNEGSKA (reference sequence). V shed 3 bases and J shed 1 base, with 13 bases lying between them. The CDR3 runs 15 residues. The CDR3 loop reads CSASSNQKAKNIQYF. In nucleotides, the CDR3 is TGCAGTGCTAGTTCTAACCAGAAGGCCAAAAACATTCAGTACTTC.

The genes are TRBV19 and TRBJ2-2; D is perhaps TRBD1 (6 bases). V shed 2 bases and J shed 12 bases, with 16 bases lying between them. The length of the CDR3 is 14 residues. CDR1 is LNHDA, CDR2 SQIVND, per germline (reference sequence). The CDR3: CASSILSGEGQLFF. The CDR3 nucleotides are TGTGCCAGTAGTATATTGTCAGGGGAAGGGCAGCTGTTTTTT.

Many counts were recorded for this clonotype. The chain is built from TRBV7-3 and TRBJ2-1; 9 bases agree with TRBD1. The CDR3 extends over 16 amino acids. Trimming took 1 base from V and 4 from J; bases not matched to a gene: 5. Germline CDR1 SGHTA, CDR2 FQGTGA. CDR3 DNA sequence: TGTGCCAGCAGCTTAAAGGGGACAGGGATTTACAATGAGCAGTTCTTC. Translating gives CASSLKGTGIYNEQFF.

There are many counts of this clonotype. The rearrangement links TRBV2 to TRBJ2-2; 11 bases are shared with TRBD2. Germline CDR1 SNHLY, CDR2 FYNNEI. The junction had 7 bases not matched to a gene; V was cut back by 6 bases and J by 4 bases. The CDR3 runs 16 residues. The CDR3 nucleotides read TGTGCCAGCAGGCTTACTAGCGGGAGTCCCACCGGGGAGCTGTTTTTT. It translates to CASRLTSGSPTGELFF.

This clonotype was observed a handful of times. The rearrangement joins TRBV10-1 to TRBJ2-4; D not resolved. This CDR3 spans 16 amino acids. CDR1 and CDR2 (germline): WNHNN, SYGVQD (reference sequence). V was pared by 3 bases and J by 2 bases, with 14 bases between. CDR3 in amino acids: CASSDRLFGSKNIQYF. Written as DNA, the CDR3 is TGCGCCAGCAGTGACCGGCTGTTCGGATCCAAAAACATTCAGTACTTC.

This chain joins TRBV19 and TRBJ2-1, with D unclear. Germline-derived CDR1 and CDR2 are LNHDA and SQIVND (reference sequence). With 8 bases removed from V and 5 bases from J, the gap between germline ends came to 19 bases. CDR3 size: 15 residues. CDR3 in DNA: TGTGCCAGTTCGCTTCGGTCGAGCGAGGACAATGAGCAGTTCTTC. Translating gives CASSLRSSEDNEQFF. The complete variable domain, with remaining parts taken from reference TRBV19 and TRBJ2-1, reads DGGITQSPKYLFRKEGQNVTLSCEQNLNHDAMYWYRQDPGQGLRLIYYSQIVNDFQKGDIAEGYSVSREKKESFPLTVTSAQKNPTAFYLCASSLRSSEDNEQFFGPGTRLTVL.

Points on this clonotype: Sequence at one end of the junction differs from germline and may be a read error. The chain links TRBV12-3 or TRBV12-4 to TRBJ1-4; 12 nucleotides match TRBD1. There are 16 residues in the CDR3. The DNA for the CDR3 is TGTGCCAGCCGCCCGGGACAGGGGGCTAATAATGAAGAACTGTTTTTT. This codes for CASRPGQGANNEELFF.

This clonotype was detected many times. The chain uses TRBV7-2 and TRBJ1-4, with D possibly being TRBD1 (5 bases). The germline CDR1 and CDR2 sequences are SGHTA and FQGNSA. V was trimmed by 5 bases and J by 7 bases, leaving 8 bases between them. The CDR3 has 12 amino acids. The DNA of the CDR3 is TGTGCCAGCAGCCCGGGGGGTGAAAAACTGTTTTTT. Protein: CASSPGGEKLFF.

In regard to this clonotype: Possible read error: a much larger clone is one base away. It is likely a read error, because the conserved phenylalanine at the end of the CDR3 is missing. The CDR3 spells CASSERDLRGRNEKLFL. DNA for the CDR3: TGTGCCAGCAGTGAACGGGACCTTAGGGGGCGGAATGAAAAACTGTTTCTT. The chain links TRBV6-1 to TRBJ1-4; TRBD1 aligns across 7 bases. Trimming cost V 2 bases and J 5 bases; bases outside gene matches: 11. Per the germline V gene, CDR1 is MNHNS and CDR2 is SASEGT. The CDR3 sequence is 17 residues long.

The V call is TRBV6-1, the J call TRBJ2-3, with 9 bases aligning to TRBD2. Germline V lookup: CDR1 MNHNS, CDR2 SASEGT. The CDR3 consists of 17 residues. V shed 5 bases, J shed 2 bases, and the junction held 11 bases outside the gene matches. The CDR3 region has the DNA TGTGCCAGCAGTCCCCTCCTAGCGGGATTACCCACAGATACGCAGTATTTT. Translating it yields CASSPLLAGLPTDTQYF.